This T cell receptor (beta chain) was captured in a study of cytomegalovirus exposure and HLA in healthy donors listed by TCRdb under 2017. Looking at the study overall: In an earlier analysis of around 540 of the donors, less than 350 Gb of sequence data and approximately 100 million unique TCR beta sequences from about 190 million T cells were reported. A later genetic analysis used genome-wide SNP genotypes for about 65% of the 666 donors, treating that subset as a discovery cohort. The genetic ancestry cluster associated with self-reported Caucasian donors included over 65% of the 300 to 400 genotyped donors. Rather than drawing on any new phenotypic data, the later analysis identified candidate immune exposures from TCR beta sequences and the way those sequences occurred across donors. Class I and class II HLA loci were covered by the typing at four-digit resolution. Using immunosequencing, the study profiled T cell repertoires from about 620 subjects and related those repertoires to cytomegalovirus serostatus. An early release covering 550 to 700 HLA-typed donors comprised around 300 gigabases of sequencing data and tens of millions of unique TCR sequences. Besides the first cohort of around 670 subjects, a separate validation cohort made up of over a hundred different subjects was used. Among about 360 genotyped donors of the cohort, an average of around 240,000 unique TCR beta nucleotide sequences were sequenced per donor, roughly 18% of them non-productive. Because of strong linkage in the cohort, five DR-DQ haplotypes were treated as single units for association and clustering. Donor age, sex, ethnicity and CMV serostatus were collected together with the repertoire data. Typing coverage differed by locus: A, B, C, DRB1 and DQB1 were typed in roughly 620-630 donors, DQA1 in approximately 520, DPA1 in around 580, and DPB1 in around 490. The study aimed to test whether signatures of past pathogen exposure could be identified by cataloging public T cell receptors. All discovery cohort repertoires had been generated on a single sequencing platform. To predict cytomegalovirus infection status, the study combined high-throughput TCR immunosequencing, statistical association of individual TCRs with disease status, and machine learning. In a later analysis, previously published TCR beta repertoires from 550 to 750 donors were re-analyzed and high-resolution HLA genotyping was added so that TCR occurrence patterns could be studied. An earlier analysis of 587 of the donors used high-throughput TCR beta sequencing to judge whether each TCR beta V gene segment behaved as functional or pseudogenic.

The V end loses 2 bases and the J end loses 4 bases, and a stretch of 17 bases separates them. Including cysteine and phenylalanine, the CDR3 has 16 amino acids. Only the CDR3 portion is preserved as DNA: 48 bases, with reading frame beginning at the first base. CDR1 and CDR2 are read off the germline V gene as MNHEY and SVGAGI. General findings and caveats noted by the study authors: According to a later analysis, most CMV-associated TCR beta chains appeared to be HLA-restricted, and the HLA associations seemed to be driven largely by CMV exposure. The study listed 150 to 200 TCR beta chains as associated with cytomegalovirus. According to a later analysis, TCR association rates differed among HLA loci, with DRB1 alleles showing the most associated TCRs and HLA-C alleles showing the fewest. Cytomegalovirus status was reported to be diagnosed by the classifier with high specificity and sensitivity in both the original and validation cohorts. The authors suggested that the approach could potentially be extended to other disease states and immunological phenotypes. The only immune exposure information available for the cohort was CMV serostatus. A further reported finding was that TCR beta sequences accurately predicted the HLA-A and HLA-B alleles for most subjects in the first cohort. While some public TCRs were present in many individuals, most TCR sequences turned up only very rarely across donors. A cluster of highly shared sequence variants was judged likely to be a technical artifact of the sequencing pipeline. Some IMGT-functional V segments, including TRBV6-2 and TRBV6-3, could not be told apart with the 87-base-pair reads, so those segments were excluded. A later analysis associated approximately 17,000 TCR beta sequences with specific HLA alleles at a false discovery rate of 0.05. Because counts were too low, about 17 rarely observed V segments, including chromosome 9 orphons, were excluded from the earlier analysis of 587 of the donors. HLA typing was unavailable for some donors at each locus, so association tests used only the typed subset. When HLA alleles, especially DR and DQ, strongly co-occurred, TCR associations were difficult to assign to individual alleles. Sequencing depth was assumed to be roughly uniform across donors in the presence/absence analyses, though that assumption may not hold. Linkage disequilibrium might explain the correlated functional status among segregating V segments, but an unknown experimental factor could not be excluded. In an earlier analysis of around 600 of the donors, most TCR beta V segments appeared in productive rearrangements about 87% or about 30% of the time, broadly matching IMGT annotations. In a later genetic analysis, a missense DCLRE1C variant was associated with V-gene and J-gene trimming of TCR beta chains, and the association was replicated in an independent cohort. Several of the top co-occurrence clusters appeared to be linked to parvovirus B19, influenza, CMV and Epstein-Barr virus, according to a later analysis. Only TCR beta chains were sequenced in this cohort, and the absence of alpha or paired-chain data limited detectable features. In vitro tests confirmed that a few of the cytomegalovirus-associated TCR beta chains recognize cytomegalovirus antigens. According to a later genetic analysis, donors in an Asian-associated ancestry cluster had fewer N-insertions in productive TCRs than the approximately 670-donor mean. In a later analysis, HLA-associated TCR beta chains were found to be more clonally expanded and to have lower generation probabilities than equally common non-associated chains.

For this clone: Its antigen is currently not known. Per-base qualities were not stored, and no clone one base away is much larger.

The cohort consisted of 650 to 700 healthy bone marrow donors. At the time of sampling, all cohort members were nominally healthy, though unrecorded immune exposures were likely present. The donor was CMV seronegative and belonged to the group of around 400 seronegative cohort members. Every donor gave a peripheral blood sample, and the peripheral blood mononuclear cells from that sample were used for TCR beta sequencing. The Qiagen DNeasy Blood Extraction Kit was used to extract genomic DNA from the blood cell samples. Receptors were amplified or captured by the immunoSEQ multiplex PCR assay. For the multiplex PCR, a mixture combining 60 forward primers for TCR Vbeta segments and 13 reverse primers for TCR Jbeta segments was used. The CDR3 region of rearranged TCR beta genes was amplified from genomic DNA by a multiplex PCR assay. Amplified TCR beta libraries were sequenced as 87-base-pair reads on the Illumina HiSeq System. The study's processing was this. A later analysis counted 75 million to 100 million unique TCR beta chains across the 500 to 850 repertoires, and 9 million to 14 million of these chains were shared by at least two donors. A nearest-neighbor algorithm error-corrected the raw reads and collapsed the reads into unique sequences, merging closely related sequences to remove PCR and sequencing errors. To assign V, D and J gene segments, CDR3 sequences were aligned to IMGT reference sequences. For a sequence to be retained, a match of at least six nucleotides was required to both a V gene segment and a J gene segment. Rearrangements were classified as productive when the CDR3 lacked stop codons and remained in frame with V and J, and all other rearrangements were classified as non-productive. Following IMGT convention, CDR3 was defined as the stretch from the second conserved V-encoded cysteine to the conserved J-encoded phenylalanine. The earlier analysis of about 590 of the donors excluded sequences that lacked an unambiguous match to a single V gene segment. An earlier analysis of 500 to 700 of the donors classified V segments as functional when productive rearrangements were above 56.7% and as segregating when the standard deviation between donors was above 5%. To diagnose cytomegalovirus status from the catalog of TCR beta chain sequences, a statistical classification framework was built. In a later analysis, V and J genes were assigned by comparing TCR nucleotide sequences against IMGT/GENE-DB human TR gene sequences. Using the TCRdist pipeline, a later analysis assigned CDR3 sequences along with most-parsimonious VDJ recombination scenarios. In a later analysis, every TCR beta chain was defined by the combination of its CDR3 amino acid sequence and its V-gene family, and reads without a unique V-gene family were dropped. To address suspected cross-contamination and a sequencing artifact, a later analysis removed 592 highly shared, low-generation-probability nucleotide sequences. For each public chain, a later analysis derived a clonal expansion index from normalized ranks of inferred template counts within each repertoire. In a later analysis, generation probabilities were computed using a VDJ recombination model fitted to out-of-frame rearrangements, and the results were checked against IGoR. Hypergeometric tests were used in a later analysis to score TCR-TCR, TCR-HLA and TCR-CMV co-occurrence, with a repertoire-size bias correction applied to the TCR pairs. A later analysis estimated false discovery rates by permuting HLA or CMV assignments 20 times. In a later analysis, co-occurring TCRs were grouped using DBSCAN, and TCRdist sequence similarity was added for clustering within HLA-allele-positive subsets. Repertoires with fewer than 30,000 or more than 120,000 public chains, plus five repertoires with anomalous nucleotide sharing, were excluded from co-occurrence clustering. This is the immuneACCESS table as TCRdb keeps it, with only in-frame sequences that have V and J called. A part of the clones is gone; compared with another copy, unresolved V genes explain less than half, and the rest is unexplained. The DNA gave D and trimming, while V, J and clone size come from that table. This sample gives hundreds of thousands of clones in total; about 80% of them show up just once. More than 1.3% of the sample is taken by the ten largest.

The rearrangement combines TRBV6-5 with TRBJ1-1; the D gene is not confidently resolved. The sequenced sample consisted of PBMCs. The clonotype comes from a girl aged 5-17 years in good health and CMV-seronegative. The CDR3: CASSYKRATKLTEAFF. The DNA sequence is TGTGCCAGCAGTTACAAGAGGGCTACAAAACTCACTGAAGCTTTCTTT.